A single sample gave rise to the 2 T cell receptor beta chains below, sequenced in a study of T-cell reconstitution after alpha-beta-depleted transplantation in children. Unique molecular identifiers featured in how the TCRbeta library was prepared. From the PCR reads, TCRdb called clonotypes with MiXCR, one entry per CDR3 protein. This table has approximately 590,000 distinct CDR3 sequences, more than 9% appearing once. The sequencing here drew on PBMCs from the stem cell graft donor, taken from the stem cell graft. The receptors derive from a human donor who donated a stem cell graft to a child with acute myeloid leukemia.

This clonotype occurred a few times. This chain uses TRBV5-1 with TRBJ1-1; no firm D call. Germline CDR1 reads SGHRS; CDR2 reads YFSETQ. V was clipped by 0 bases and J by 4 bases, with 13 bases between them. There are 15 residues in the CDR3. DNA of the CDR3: TGCGCCAGCAGCTTGGAAGTAGGAAAGGGCACTGAAGCTTTCTTT. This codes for CASSLEVGKGTEAFF.

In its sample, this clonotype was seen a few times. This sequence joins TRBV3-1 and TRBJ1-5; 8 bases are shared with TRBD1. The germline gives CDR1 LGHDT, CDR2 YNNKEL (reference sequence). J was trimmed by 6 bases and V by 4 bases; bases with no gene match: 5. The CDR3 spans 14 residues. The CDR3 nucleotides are TGTGCCAGCAGCCCGGGGACAGGCAGTCAGCCCCAGCATTTT. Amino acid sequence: CASSPGTGSQPQHF.